This entry concerns a single T cell receptor beta chain. Possible read error: a much larger clone is one base away. After constant-region reverse-primer amplification, full-length variable regions underwent semi-nested PCR with Nested Universal Primer A. One entry per CDR3 protein results from TCRdb running MiXCR on the 5' RACE reads. Of approximately 9,800 distinct CDR3 sequences in the sample, 13% to 15% were seen once. Treg sorting used a CD4+CD25+CD127-/low gate. The sequenced sample was Tregs sorted from blood. This receptor was obtained from a female donor with breast cancer.

CDR3 protein: CASSPSGCTDTQYF. In DNA, the CDR3 is TGTGCCAGCTCACCAAGCGGATGCACAGATACGCAGTATTTT. V gene TRBV18 combines with J gene TRBJ2-3; a possible D gene is TRBD2 (5 bases). Looked up from germline, CDR1 is KGHSH and CDR2 is LQKENI. Trimming pared 2 bases from V and 1 base from J, leaving 7 bases between. The CDR3 length is 14 residues.